This T cell receptor (beta chain) was identified in a study of blood T cell repertoires in COVID-19. On the study more broadly: T cells, B-cell-depleted T cells, or PBMCs provided the cDNA or gDNA that served as material.

Deletions cut 9 bases from V and 0 bases from J, with 24 bases between. Germline lookup yields CDR1 KGHDR and CDR2 SFDVKD. The CDR3 consists of 18 residues. Sequencing was performed with immunoSEQ multiplex PCR; in TCRdb, only in-frame clones are kept and a portion is missing. Here the sample spans approximately 100,000 clones, 60% to 80% being singletons. This clone was counted a single time. The clonotype comes from a human donor with acute or convalescent COVID-19. The donor label of this sample is uncertain. Sequences were obtained from peripheral blood. This chain links TRBV24-1 with TRBJ2-3, with D possibly TRBD1 on 7 matching bases. CDR3: CATGGFLGQSSSTDTQYF. The CDR3 nucleotides are TGTGCCACCGGGGGGTTTTTGGGACAGTCGTCTAGCACAGATACGCAGTATTTT.